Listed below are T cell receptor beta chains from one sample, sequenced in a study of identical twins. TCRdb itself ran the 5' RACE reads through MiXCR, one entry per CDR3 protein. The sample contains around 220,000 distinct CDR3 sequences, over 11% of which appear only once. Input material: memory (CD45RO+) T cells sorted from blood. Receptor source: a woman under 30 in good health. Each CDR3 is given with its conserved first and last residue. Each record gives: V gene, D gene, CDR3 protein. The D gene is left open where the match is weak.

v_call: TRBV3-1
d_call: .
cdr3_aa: CASSQGDKNIQYF

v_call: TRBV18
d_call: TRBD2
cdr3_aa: CASSPGEGLVAKNIQYF

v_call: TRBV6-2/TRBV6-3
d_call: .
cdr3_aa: CASSYSDWMGETRYF

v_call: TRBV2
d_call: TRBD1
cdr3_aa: CASSDRTGLTEAFF

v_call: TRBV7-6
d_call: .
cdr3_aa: CASSPQAFYEQYF

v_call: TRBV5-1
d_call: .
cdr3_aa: CASCLGGTRNTEAFF

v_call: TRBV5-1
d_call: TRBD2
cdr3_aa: CASSLVAGGHGEQFF

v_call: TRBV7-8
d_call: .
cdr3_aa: CASSLDGRVGNEQFF

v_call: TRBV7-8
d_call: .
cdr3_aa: CASSSQDKTQYF

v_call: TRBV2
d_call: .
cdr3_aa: CASSEAETQYF

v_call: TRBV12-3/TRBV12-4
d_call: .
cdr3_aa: CASSFTREVEAFF

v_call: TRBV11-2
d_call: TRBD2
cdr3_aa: CASSLDQVLAGGLRDTQYF

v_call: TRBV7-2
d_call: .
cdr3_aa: CASSPTGPETQYF

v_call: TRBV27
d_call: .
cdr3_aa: CASRRTANTEAFF

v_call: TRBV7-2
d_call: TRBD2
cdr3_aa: CASSKEGGLASYF

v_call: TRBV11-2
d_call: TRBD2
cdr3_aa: CASSLEGGTSGYQETQYF

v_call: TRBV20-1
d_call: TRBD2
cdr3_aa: CSGNSGGDNEQFF

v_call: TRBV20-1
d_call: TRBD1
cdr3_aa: CSAIQGATLGAFF

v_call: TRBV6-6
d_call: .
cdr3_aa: CASGSAEAFF

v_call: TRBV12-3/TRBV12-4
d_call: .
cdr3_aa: CASSSADNPGQPQHF

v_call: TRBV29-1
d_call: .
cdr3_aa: CSVEPFSVDTQYF

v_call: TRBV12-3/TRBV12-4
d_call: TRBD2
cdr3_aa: CASRHTSGTDTQYF

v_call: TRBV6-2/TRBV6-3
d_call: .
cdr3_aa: CASSQDAVYGYTF

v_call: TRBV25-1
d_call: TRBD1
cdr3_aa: CASSPEYRGLGDTQYF

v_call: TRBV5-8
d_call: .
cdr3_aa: CASSLYQGGNNEQFF

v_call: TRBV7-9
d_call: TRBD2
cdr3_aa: CAGGLAGGADTQYF

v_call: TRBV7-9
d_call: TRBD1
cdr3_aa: CASRNTGDGYTF

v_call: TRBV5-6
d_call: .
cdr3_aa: CASSSRLHWGFQLGSTDTQYF

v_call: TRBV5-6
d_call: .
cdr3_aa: CASSWGTATTDTQYF